This entry is about one TCR beta chain. No antigen is known for it. This CDR3 spans 14 amino acids. The V and J ends lost 6 bases and 5 bases respectively, with 20 bases between them. Germline V gene lookup returns CDR1 DFQATT and CDR2 SNEGSKA (reference sequence). Arm-PCR with iRepertoire HTBI primers amplified the CDR3 regions for these TCR beta libraries. TCRdb redid the calling of the multiplex PCR reads with MiXCR, one entry per CDR3 protein. The repertoire holds some 370,000 distinct CDR3 sequences, with under 25% as singletons. Time point reported: persistent/refractory GD, antithyroid drugs over 5 years with positive TRAb. After RNA was extracted from PBMCs, the TCR library was made from it. In each case, Graves' disease was diagnosed per American Thyroid Association guidelines. Peripheral blood, 8.5 to 9.5 milliliters per patient, was collected in EDTA tubes. The data were taken from a study of regulatory T cells in long-lasting Graves disease. The overall study: Over 5 years of antithyroid drugs plus positive TSH receptor antibodies defined persistent Graves' disease. Findings and caveats of the study: Among the persistent patients, 2,500 to 3,000 public clonotypes were shared, more than the approximately 1,000 shared among new patients.

The chain recombines TRBV20-1 with TRBJ2-7, with D maybe TRBD1 (6 bases). The sequence came from a female donor with Graves disease. The sample here was peripheral blood mononuclear cells (PBMCs), taken when the disease was refractory, from a patient treated with antithyroid drugs. This CDR3 is CSAYPGDAFNEQYF. The CDR3 nucleotides read TGCAGTGCCTACCCAGGGGACGCCTTCAACGAGCAGTACTTC.